This T cell receptor (beta chain) was sequenced for a study of OX40 agonist ivuxolimab in advanced cancers. Here immunoSEQ multiplex PCR was the method, and the copy in TCRdb shows in-frame clones only, minus some. This sample has 82,000 or so clones; roughly 90% occur once, and the top ten carry about 0.7%. V was cut by 2 bases and J by 0 bases, with 9 bases left in between. From germline, CDR1 is SGHDT and CDR2 YYEEEE. This CDR3 region has 15 residues. The rearrangement uses TRBV5-6 and TRBJ1-3; D is undetermined. The clonotype was recovered from an adult with an advanced solid tumor such as melanoma, head and neck, liver or kidney cancer. The sample consisted of CD4+ or CD8+ T cells sorted from blood, taken in a trial of the OX40 agonist ivuxolimab. This CDR3 reads CASSLSPGSGNTIYF. The CDR3 nucleotides are TGTGCCAGCAGCTTAAGCCCCGGCTCTGGAAACACCATATATTTT.